This T cell receptor (beta chain) comes out of a study of T cell responses to AZD1222 COVID-19 vaccine (dated by TCRdb to about 2021). Background for the entire study: Because spike-specific TCR depth and breadth did not differ between the two schedules, AZD1222 recipients who got a second dose at roughly 4 weeks were pooled with those who got a second dose at roughly 12 weeks. TCR sequencing was performed for 233 trial participants, of whom 200 to 220 were given two doses of AZD1222 and approximately 25 were given two doses of MenACWY control vaccine. Trial participants were enrolled by age into 18-55, 56-69 and 70-plus year subgroups, with around 150, 28 and 57 TCR-sequenced participants respectively. Overall study outcomes, separate from this receptor: The 56-69-year group was small, and its depth increase did not reach significance, likely because of low power. Reportedly, almost half of the unique spike-specific TCRs recognized epitopes lying outside the regions that are mutated in the B.1.351 and B.1.1.7 variants. No day 14 peak-response samples were available, so repertoires were characterized only after the peak T cell response. Most participants were white British and females outnumbered males, and the authors suggested that clonal diversity may have been underestimated. Conclusions about previously exposed vaccinees are limited, since just six AZD1222 recipients were seropositive for SARS-CoV-2 at baseline. CD4 TCRs associated with the vaccine covered the entire spike protein, and the dominant responses were in regions 160-218 and 743-854. Spike-specific TCR breadth and depth rose significantly after two AZD1222 doses compared with day 0 and with MenACWY recipients.

Concerning this clone itself: This receptor's antigen is unknown. No much larger clonotype is one base removed from it; base qualities were not supplied.

The CDR3 regions of human TCRbeta chains were analyzed by immunosequencing. For the original study's pipeline: Repertoire TCRs were matched against a reference library of SARS-CoV-2-specific TCRs generated with the MIRA antigen-specificity platform. Breadth was defined as the fraction of unique TCRs that were SARS-CoV-2-associated. Depth was defined as the fraction of total T cells that were SARS-CoV-2-associated. Using the MIRA data, each spike-specific TCR was mapped to the spike region that the TCR reacts to and placed in a CD4 or CD8 class. Log10-transformed breadth and depth values were compared by one-way ANOVA with Sidak's multiple comparisons tests. TCRdb carries this immuneACCESS record with in-frame sequences only. Its versions omit some clonotypes, under half of them owing to an unresolved V gene in the studies checked, with the rest unexplained. D and trimming come from the DNA, and the V and J calls and clone size come from that table. In this sample the table shows more than 150,000 clones, around 90% of which occur a single time. Approximately 0.49% of the sample lies in the top ten.

The time point label for this specimen denotes: baseline before first vaccination. Samples from vaccinated people were obtained from the UK trials COV001 and COV002, which included a single-blind randomized controlled phase 2/3 trial of AZD1222 (ChAdOx1 nCoV-19) in healthy adults. For TCRbeta chain sequencing, PBMC samples were collected from trial participants at day 0 and at day 28 after the second dose. The CDR3 spans 15 residues, from the cysteine through the phenylalanine. Only CDR3 DNA remains: 45 bases, in frame from the first base. CDR1 and CDR2 (MNHEY, SVGAGI) derive from the germline V gene. V is reduced by 6 bases and J by 0 bases, leaving a spacing of 13 bases between them.

This receptor chain uses TRBV6-5 and TRBJ2-3, with TRBD1 tentatively as D gene (6 bases match). The sequencing used peripheral blood, collected on day 0 of AZD1222 vaccination. The sequence was collected from an adult in good health. The CDR3 protein sequence reads: CASRGDTASTDTQYF. The nucleotides are TGTGCCAGCAGGGGGGACACTGCGAGCACAGATACGCAGTATTTT.